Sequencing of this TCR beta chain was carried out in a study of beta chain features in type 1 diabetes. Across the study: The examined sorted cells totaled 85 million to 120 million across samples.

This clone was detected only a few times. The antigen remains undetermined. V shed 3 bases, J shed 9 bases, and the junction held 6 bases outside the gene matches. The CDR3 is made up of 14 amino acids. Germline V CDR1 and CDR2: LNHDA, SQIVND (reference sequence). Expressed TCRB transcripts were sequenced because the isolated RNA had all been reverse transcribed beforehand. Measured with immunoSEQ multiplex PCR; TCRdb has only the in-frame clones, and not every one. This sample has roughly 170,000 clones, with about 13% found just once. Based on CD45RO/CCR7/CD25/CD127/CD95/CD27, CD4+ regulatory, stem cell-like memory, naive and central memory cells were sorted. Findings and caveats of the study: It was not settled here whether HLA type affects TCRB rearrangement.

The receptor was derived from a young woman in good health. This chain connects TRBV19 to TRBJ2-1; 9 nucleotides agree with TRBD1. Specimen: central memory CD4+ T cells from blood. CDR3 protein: CASSMDRGTGEQFF. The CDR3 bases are TGTGCCAGTAGTATGGACAGGGGAACCGGTGAGCAGTTCTTC.